This is a list of T cell receptor beta chains from one sample in a study of cytotoxic CD8 clonotypes in ibrutinib-treated CLL. Produced via immunoSEQ multiplex PCR; TCRdb's table is partial and in-frame only. Of over 45,000 clones listed, over 55% were seen once; the top ten hold just over 20%. Sequencing was performed on PBMCs, taken after 24 months of ibrutinib treatment. These receptors came from a human donor with chronic lymphocytic leukemia. Each CDR3 is given with its conserved first and last residue. Fields, in order: clone size, J gene, V gene, D gene, CDR3 length, CDR3 DNA, CDR3 protein. The D gene is left open where the match is weak. Expanded clones are given a class, and other clones once, few, many or no size at all.

>-|TRBJ2-6|TRBV6-5|-|16
TGTGCCAGCAGTTATGGTGGTCCCTTCGGGGCCAACGTCCTGACTTTC
CASSYGGPFGANVLTF
>-|TRBJ2-7|TRBV29-1|-|11
TGCAGCGCTGAGGGGGCGGGAGAGCAGTACTTC
CSAEGAGEQYF
>-|TRBJ2-4|TRBV7-2|-|16
TGTGCCAGCAGACCCGACAGGTCACTAGCCAAAAACATTCAGTACTTC
CASRPDRSLAKNIQYF
>many|TRBJ2-4|TRBV29-1|TRBD2|11
TGCAGCGTTGGTCTAGCGGGTATTCAGTACTTC
CSVGLAGIQYF
>once|TRBJ2-2|TRBV29-1|-|11
TGCAGCGTAAAGAGGTCCGGGGAGCTGTTTTTT
CSVKRSGELFF
>-|TRBJ1-1|TRBV19|TRBD1|13
TGTGCCAGTAGAGGGACAGGGGGAAATGTTGCTTTCTTT
CASRGTGGNVAFF
>-|TRBJ2-5|TRBV18|-|12
TGTGCCAGCTCACCGGCCGGGGAGACCCAGTACTTC
CASSPAGETQYF
>-|TRBJ1-1|TRBV19|-|13
TGTGCCAGTAGTTGGGGAAGATACACTGAAGCTTTCTTT
CASSWGRYTEAFF
>-|TRBJ2-2|TRBV5-1|TRBD1|14
TGCGCCAGCAGCGCAGGGGGCGCGTCCGGGGAGCTGTTTTTT
CASSAGGASGELFF
>-|TRBJ2-1|TRBV28|TRBD2|13
TGTGCCAGCAATCCGGGAGGGTTCGGTGAGCAGTTCTTC
CASNPGGFGEQFF
>-|TRBJ2-5|TRBV9|TRBD2|17
TGTGCCAGCAGCGCCCTCTTGACTAGCGGGGGGGCTGAGACCCAGTACTTC
CASSALLTSGGAETQYF
>-|TRBJ2-1|TRBV7-2|TRBD2|16
TGTGCCAGCAGCCCCCGCCCGGGCGGGAGGTTCAATGAGCAGTTCTTC
CASSPRPGGRFNEQFF
>few|TRBJ1-5|TRBV28|TRBD1|16
TGTGCCAGCACCCCCCGGGGAGGGGGCGGCAATCAGCCCCAGCATTTT
CASTPRGGGGNQPQHF
>-|TRBJ1-1|TRBV6-1|-|13
TGTGCCAGCAGTCTCGGACAGAACACTGAAGCTTTCTTT
CASSLGQNTEAFF
>-|TRBJ2-1|TRBV6-5|TRBD2|14
TGTGCCAGCAGTACGGACCTTAGCGGGAATGAGCAGTTCTTC
CASSTDLSGNEQFF
>once|TRBJ2-7|TRBV27|-|13
TGTGCCAGCAGTTTATTTACGGGGGCCGAGCAGTACTTC
CASSLFTGAEQYF
>few|TRBJ2-5|TRBV27|-|11
TGTGCCAGCAGTTTTCGGGAGACCCAGTACTTC
CASSFRETQYF
>few|TRBJ1-1|TRBV5-1|-|14
TGCGCCAGCAGCACTACTGGCATGAACACTGAAGCTTTCTTT
CASSTTGMNTEAFF
>-|TRBJ1-6|TRBV7-9|-|15
TGTGCCAGCAGCCCTACGGGAAGACATAATTCACCCCTCCACTTT
CASSPTGRHNSPLHF
>-|TRBJ2-5|TRBV30|-|16
TGTGCCTGGAGTGTTTCCTCTTGGACCTGGAAAGGGACCCAGTACTTC
CAWSVSSWTWKGTQYF
>-|TRBJ2-5|TRBV11-2|-|14
TGTGCCAGCACCAATCAGGGGGGGATGGCGACCCAGTACTTC
CASTNQGGMATQYF
>-|TRBJ2-7|TRBV6-1|-|11
TGTGCCAGCACCCTTGCTTACGAGCAGTACTTC
CASTLAYEQYF
>few|TRBJ2-2|TRBV19|TRBD2|16
TGTGCCAGTAGCCCCGGACTAGCGGGAGCCACCGGGGAGCTGTTTTTT
CASSPGLAGATGELFF
>-|TRBJ1-1|TRBV2|TRBD1|17
TGTGCCAGCAGTGGACCGGGACAGGGGGTTGGGAGCACTGAAGCTTTCTTT
CASSGPGQGVGSTEAFF
>few|TRBJ1-2|TRBV5-6|TRBD1|14
TGTGCCAGCAGCTTCCCAACAGGGGTTCATGGCTACACCTTC
CASSFPTGVHGYTF
>-|TRBJ1-6|TRBV6-5|-|15
TGTGCCAGCAGCTCGGACAGTAAGGATAATTCACCCCTCCACTTT
CASSSDSKDNSPLHF
>-|TRBJ2-1|TRBV5-1|TRBD2|16
TGCGCCAGCAGCTTGGCCCCCAGCGGGGGAACCGATGAGCAGTTCTTC
CASSLAPSGGTDEQFF
>-|TRBJ1-2|TRBV6-5|TRBD1|13
TGTGCCAGCAGTCGTACAGGGGCGAGCGGCTACACCTTC
CASSRTGASGYTF
>few|TRBJ1-2|TRBV29-1|-|14
TGCAGCGGTTCTCCGGGTCCCGGGAACTATGGCTACACCTTC
CSGSPGPGNYGYTF
>-|TRBJ1-6|TRBV7-2|-|13
TGTGCCAGCAGCTTAGAAGGGGGATCACCCCTCCACTTT
CASSLEGGSPLHF
>-|TRBJ2-2|TRBV27|-|15
TGTGCCAGCAGCCGGTCCCTACTGAACACCGGGGAGCTGTTTTTT
CASSRSLLNTGELFF
>-|TRBJ1-1|TRBV18|-|13
TGTGCCAGCTCGCCTACCTTCGACGCTGAAGCTTTCTTT
CASSPTFDAEAFF
>-|TRBJ2-3|TRBV28|TRBD2|16
TGTGCCAGCAGCCCGTCAACTAGCGGGACCACAGATACGCAGTATTTT
CASSPSTSGTTDTQYF
>many|TRBJ2-5|TRBV19|-|12
TGTGCCAGTAGTATCAGGGGAGAGACCCAGTACTTC
CASSIRGETQYF
>few|TRBJ1-1|TRBV6-5|-|13
TGTGCCAGCAGTGAAGTAAGGGACACTGAAGCTTTCTTT
CASSEVRDTEAFF
>once|TRBJ2-1|TRBV2|-|15
TGTGCCAGCAGGGGGACGGGTAGCTCCTACAATGAGCAGTTCTTC
CASRGTGSSYNEQFF
>-|TRBJ2-1|TRBV19|TRBD1|16
TGTGCCAGTAGTGACAGGGTTTATGGGTCCTACAATGAGCAGTTCTTC
CASSDRVYGSYNEQFF
>-|TRBJ1-2|TRBV5-1|TRBD1|18
TGCGCCAGCAGCTTGGGTAGGACAGGGCCTCGGAGATACTATGGCTACACCTTC
CASSLGRTGPRRYYGYTF
>few|TRBJ1-1|TRBV18|-|13
TGTGCCAGCTCACCAGGGGCAGGGACTGAAGCTTTCTTT
CASSPGAGTEAFF
>-|TRBJ2-6|TRBV7-9|-|19
TGTGCCAGCAGCCCCCGTCCCGGGACACTAAGCTCTGGGGCCAACGTCCTGACTTTC
CASSPRPGTLSSGANVLTF
>once|TRBJ2-3|TRBV5-1|-|16
TGCGCCAGCAGCCCGGGGGCTGTCAGCCCCACAGATACGCAGTATTTT
CASSPGAVSPTDTQYF
>-|TRBJ1-2|TRBV7-8|-|14
TGTGCCAGCAGCTTGAGGGGCGCGGGCTATGGCTACACCTTC
CASSLRGAGYGYTF
>-|TRBJ2-2|TRBV5-1|-|14
TGCGCCAGCAGCTCTGTGAGGGTCGGCGGGGAGCTGTTTTTT
CASSSVRVGGELFF
>-|TRBJ1-1|TRBV30|-|13
TGTGCCTGGAGAACAGGAAGGGACACTGAAGCTTTCTTT
CAWRTGRDTEAFF
>few|TRBJ2-2|TRBV5-1|-|13
TGCGCCAGCAGCAGCGGAAATGTAAGGGAGCTGTTTTTT
CASSSGNVRELFF
>-|TRBJ1-3|TRBV2|TRBD1|14
TGTGCCAGCAGTGTTGGGACAGCTGGAAACACCATATATTTT
CASSVGTAGNTIYF
>-|TRBJ2-1|TRBV14|-|16
TGTGCCAGCAGCGAACCTTCGACTGTAGCCTACAATGAGCAGTTCTTC
CASSEPSTVAYNEQFF
>medium-sized|TRBJ1-5|TRBV10-1|-|14
TGCGCCAGCAGTGAGGTGGGCAGCAATCAGCCCCAGCATTTT
CASSEVGSNQPQHF
>once|TRBJ1-5|TRBV6-6|TRBD1|15
TGTGCCAGCAGCCGAGGGACAGGGGGTTGGCAGCCCCAGCATTTT
CASSRGTGGWQPQHF
>many|TRBJ1-2|TRBV2|-|12
TGTGCCAGCAGGGAATCGGGTGGTGGCTACACCTTC
CASRESGGGYTF
>few|TRBJ2-7|TRBV5-4|-|15
TGTGCCAGCAGCCCGGGCCCTCTTAGCTCCTACGAGCAGTACTTC
CASSPGPLSSYEQYF
>-|TRBJ2-7|TRBV28|-|13
TGTGCCAGCAGCTTATTGGGGCCACAAGAGCAGTACTTC
CASSLLGPQEQYF
>-|TRBJ2-5|TRBV5-6|-|16
TGTGCCAGCAGCTTGTTTAGGGTCTCGAAACAAGAGACCCAGTACTTC
CASSLFRVSKQETQYF
>-|TRBJ2-7|TRBV7-8|TRBD1|14
TGTGCCAGCAGCCCCAAACTTGGGACAGCCCCTGGGTACTTC
CASSPKLGTAPGYF
>few|TRBJ1-1|TRBV4-2|-|13
TGTGCCAGCAGCCAACAGGGAGACACTGAAGCTTTCTTT
CASSQQGDTEAFF
>few|TRBJ1-4|TRBV19|TRBD1|14
TGTGCCAGTAGTATGGCAGGGGGTTACGGGAAACTGTTTTTT
CASSMAGGYGKLFF
>-|TRBJ2-7|TRBV28|-|12
TGTGCCAGCAGTTTGAGGCGTATCGAGCAGTACTTC
CASSLRRIEQYF
>few|TRBJ2-2|TRBV29-1|-|11
TGCAGCGTTGTAGGATCCGGGGAGCTGTTTTTT
CSVVGSGELFF
>-|TRBJ1-5|TRBV19|TRBD1|15
TGTGCCAGTAGTAGGACAGGGGGAGTAGGTCAGCCCCAGCATTTT
CASSRTGGVGQPQHF